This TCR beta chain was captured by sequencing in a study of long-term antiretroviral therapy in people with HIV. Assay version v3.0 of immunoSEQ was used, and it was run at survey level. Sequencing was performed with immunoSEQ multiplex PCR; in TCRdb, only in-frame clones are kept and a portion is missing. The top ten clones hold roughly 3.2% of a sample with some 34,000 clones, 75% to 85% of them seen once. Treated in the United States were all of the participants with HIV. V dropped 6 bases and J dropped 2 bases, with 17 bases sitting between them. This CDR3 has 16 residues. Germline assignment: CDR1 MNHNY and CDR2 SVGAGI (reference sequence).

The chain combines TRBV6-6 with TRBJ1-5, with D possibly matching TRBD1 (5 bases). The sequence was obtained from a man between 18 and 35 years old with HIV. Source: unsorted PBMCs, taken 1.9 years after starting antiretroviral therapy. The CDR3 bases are TGTGCCAGCAGCCCCGGATCGCAAGGGGGCAATCAGCCCCAGCATTTT. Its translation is CASSPGSQGGNQPQHF.